This T cell receptor (beta chain) is drawn from a study of beta chain features in type 1 diabetes. The study's findings and limits: Moderate yet significant TCRB CDR3 shortening was seen in Type 1 diabetes patients in all four CD4+ subsets.

The CDR3 has 13 residues. The junction had 5 bases not matched to a gene; V was cut back by 3 bases and J by 6 bases. CDR1 is SGHVS, CDR2 FQNEAQ, per germline. Expressed TCRB transcripts were sequenced because the isolated RNA had all been reverse transcribed beforehand. This table comes from immunoSEQ multiplex PCR, and its TCRdb copy is limited to in-frame clones, with some not included. The sample consists of some 130,000 clones, 9% of them appearing once. A few counts support this clone. Its antigen remains unidentified. The chain links TRBV7-8 to TRBJ2-7; 7 bases map to TRBD1. Material for sequencing was central memory CD4+ T cells from blood. This receptor was identified in a man younger than 45 with type 1 diabetes. This CDR3 is CASSFYRGAEQYF. CDR3 in DNA: TGTGCCAGCAGCTTCTACAGGGGAGCCGAGCAGTACTTC.